The TCR beta chain described here comes from a study of control samples from healthy donors and cancer patients. Germline V gene lookup returns CDR1 LNHNV and CDR2 YYDKDF (reference sequence). V was trimmed by 1 base and J by 8 bases, leaving 15 bases between them. The CDR3 has 15 residues. TCRdb keeps only in-frame clones here, not all; method: immunoSEQ multiplex PCR. The sample contains approximately 54,000 clones, 88% of which appear only once. The sequence was obtained from a man aged 50 to 60 with head and neck cancer. J is TRBJ2-1 and V is TRBV15; perhaps TRBD2 as D (5 bases). Sequencing was done on a sample of PBMCs. The chain's CDR3 is CATSRVVSGGDEQFF. The CDR3 DNA follows: TGTGCCACCAGCAGAGTGGTCAGCGGCGGCGATGAGCAGTTCTTC.